This T cell receptor (beta chain) was recovered during a study of cytomegalovirus exposure and HLA in healthy donors. Study context: Within the Caucasian-associated ancestry cluster were roughly 82% of the roughly 360 genotyped donors.

The PCR contained 60 Vbeta and 13 Jbeta primers. TCRdb's table, derived via immunoSEQ multiplex PCR, lists solely in-frame clones and lacks some. Across 95,000 to 150,000 clones, the top ten clones capture approximately 0.93% of the sample. Findings and limits, study-wide: Many donors carried some public TCRs, although rarity characterized most TCR sequences. HLA alleles were associated with around 17,000 TCR beta sequences in a later analysis at 0.05 false discovery rate. A cluster of highly shared sequence variants was likely a sequencing artifact.

Trimming took 7 bases from V and 0 from J, leaving 15 bases between them. The CDR3 contains 15 residues. Germline values: CDR1 LNHDA, CDR2 SQIVND (reference sequence). About this clone: The antigen remains undetermined.

The sequenced sample consisted of PBMCs. J is TRBJ1-2 and V is TRBV19; unclear D gene. The source is a man between 18 and 35 years old in good health and CMV-seronegative. CDR3 sequence reads: CASTSFWAANYGYTF. CDR3 coding DNA: TGTGCCAGTACCTCATTTTGGGCAGCTAACTATGGCTACACCTTC.